This note documents a single T cell receptor (beta chain) sequence. The antigen is not known. One junction end disagrees with the germline gene, perhaps due to a read error. These data come from a study of shared clonotypes between healthy human individuals. Regarding the study as a whole: What rarefaction showed was incomplete sorted-subset sequencing despite large depth.

Donors were healthy HIV-negative adults without recently reported acute infections or vaccinations. Donors, without exception, were Caucasian adults residing in Nashville, Tennessee. CDR3 length: 15 amino acids. The germline V gene has CDR1 SGHTA and CDR2 FQGNSA. Replicate PCRs from sorted subsets contained about 200 ng DNA, which is around 30,000 T cell genomes. TCRdb's table, derived via immunoSEQ multiplex PCR, lists solely in-frame clones and lacks some. The sample holds over a million clones, about three quarters seen once. Specimen: memory CD4+ T cells sorted from blood. Subset here: CD45RA-negative fraction. The chain joins TRBV7-2 to TRBJ2-3, with 9 bases fitting TRBD2. The TCR originated in a young man in good health. In DNA form, the CDR3 reads TGTGCCAGCAGCCTAGCGGGATCTAGCACAGATACGCAGTATTTT. Its translation is CASSLAGSSTDTQYF.